This T cell receptor beta chain emerged from a study of blood T cell repertoires in COVID-19. Trimming removed 6 bases from V and 2 bases from J; junction bases left unmatched: 6. Germline V CDR1 and CDR2: LNHDA, SQIVND (reference sequence). This CDR3 has 15 amino acids. The protocol was immunoSEQ multiplex PCR, while the TCRdb copy is restricted to in-frame clones and leaves out a portion. The top ten hold 1.2% of the sample, which has a few hundred thousand clones, about 89% seen once. This chain uses TRBV19 with TRBJ1-3, with TRBD1 matching over 8 bases. The specimen sequenced was PBMCs or T cells enriched from blood (not recorded which). The TCR comes from a human donor in a cohort exposed to, infected with or recovered from COVID-19 (not recorded which). The donor label of this sample is uncertain. The CDR3 nucleotides are TGTGCCAGTAGGCCAACGACAGGGGCTGGAAACACCATATATTTT. This sequence encodes CASRPTTGAGNTIYF.